The 11 T cell receptor beta chains below were found in one sample sequenced in a study of metastatic and nonmetastatic thyroid tumors. TCRdb recomputed clones from the PCR reads via MiXCR. The sample has tens of thousands of clones, roughly 25% seen once; the top ten hold under 10%. Thyroid surgery had not been preceded by any treatment in any patient. Sequencing input: blood. These receptors were obtained from a female donor with papillary thyroid cancer or a benign thyroid nodule (not recorded which). Some clones in this sample may be carry-over from other donors' samples.

This clone was observed many times. This rearrangement joins TRBV6-1 to TRBJ2-1, with 8 bases that match TRBD1. J gave up 15 bases and V 6 bases, and 10 bases lay outside the gene matches. Germline assignment: CDR1 MNHNS and CDR2 SASEGT. The CDR3 contains 12 residues. CDR3 sequence reads: CASSPRTGLPFF. The DNA for the CDR3 is TGTGCCAGCAGCCCCCGGACAGGGCTTCCGTTCTTC.

This clone was counted ten times or more. V and J are TRBV12-3 or TRBV12-4 and TRBJ1-2; 7 bases map to TRBD1. V dropped 5 bases and J dropped 1; count of bases not matched to a gene: 4. There are 14 residues in the CDR3. CDR3 DNA: TGTGCCAGCAGTCACCGGGACAGTAACTATGGCTACACCTTC. Translated: CASSHRDSNYGYTF.

The chain employs TRBV6-1 and TRBJ2-6; D unresolved. V lost 5 bases and J 0 bases, leaving 11 bases between the germline ends. Germline V CDR1 and CDR2: MNHNS, SASEGT. The CDR3 is 16 residues long. Written as DNA, the CDR3 is TGTGCCAGCAGTATCTCCCTGGGCTCTGGGGCCAACGTCCTGACTTTC. As protein: CASSISLGSGANVLTF.

Many counts were recorded for this clone. The chain couples TRBV7-3 to TRBJ2-1, with 7 nucleotides matching TRBD1. CDR1 is SGHTA and CDR2 is FQGTGA in the germline V gene. The CDR3 is made up of 12 amino acids. V gave up 4 bases and J gave up 10 bases; unmatched junction bases: 4. CDR3 sequence reads: CASSSRTGEQFF. CDR3 DNA: TGTGCCAGCAGCTCTAGGACAGGCGAGCAGTTCTTC.

Many counts were recorded for this clone. V is TRBV2 and J is TRBJ2-2, with 7 bases matching TRBD1. The germline V gene has CDR1 SNHLY and CDR2 FYNNEI. This CDR3 is built from 14 residues. With 9 bases clipped from V and 2 bases from J, the junction kept 6 bases outside the gene matches. CDR3 sequence: CASSWTGNTGELFF. In DNA form, the CDR3 reads TGTGCCAGTTCGTGGACAGGTAACACCGGGGAGCTGTTTTTT.

The CDR3 DNA reads as TGTGCCAGTAGCCCGGGACTAGCGGGAGACGGGGCCAACGTCCTGACTTTC. Encoded protein: CASSPGLAGDGANVLTF. The chain recombines TRBV19 with TRBJ2-6, with 14 nucleotides matching TRBD2. The CDR3 sequence is 17 residues long. Germline V gene data show CDR1 as LNHDA and CDR2 as SQIVND (reference sequence). The V segment lost 6 bases and the J segment 4 bases; nucleotides outside the gene matches: 5.

The rearrangement links TRBV30 to TRBJ1-5, with unresolved D. The germline gives CDR1 GTSNPN, CDR2 SVGIG (reference sequence). The CDR3 is 12 residues long. V lost 4 bases and J 6 bases, leaving 10 bases between the germline ends. The CDR3 sequence: CAWTDGCQPQHF. The CDR3 region has the DNA TGTGCCTGGACCGACGGTTGTCAGCCCCAGCATTTT.

CDR3 bases: TGTGCCTGGAGTCGAGACAGGACAGATACGCAGTATTTT. It specifies CAWSRDRTDTQYF. The chain has TRBV30 and TRBJ2-3, with TRBD1 as a possible D gene (6 bases). Trimming took 2 bases from V and 3 from J, leaving 9 bases between them. The CDR3 length is 13 residues. Germline V lookup: CDR1 GTSNPN, CDR2 SVGIG (reference sequence).

This clone appeared many times. The genes are TRBV6-1 and TRBJ2-5, with TRBD2 identical over 9 bases. Germline assignment: CDR1 MNHNS and CDR2 SASEGT. V shed 3 bases, J shed 4 bases, and the junction held 15 bases outside the gene matches. The CDR3 consists of 18 residues. Here the CDR3 DNA reads TGTGCCAGCAGTGAGGGGATTAGGGTAGCGGGAGTTCCAGAGACCCAGTACTTC. It is translated as CASSEGIRVAGVPETQYF.

This clone was seen at least ten times. A much larger clone sits a single nucleotide away, making a read error possible. The sample has other DNA sequences that encode this CDR3 too. V is TRBV5-5 and J is TRBJ1-1; D ambiguous. The length of the CDR3 is 15 residues. In germline, CDR1 is SGHKS, CDR2 YYEKEE (reference sequence). Here the CDR3 reads CASSFSQNPNTEAFF. As DNA, the CDR3 is TGTGCCAGCAGCTTTTCCCAGAACCCCAACACTGAGGCTTTCTTT.

The CDR3 DNA follows: TGTGCCATGGGGACAGGGGAGATGAACACTGAAGCTTTCTTT. Translated, it gives CAMGTGEMNTEAFF. The chain links TRBV10-3 to TRBJ1-1, with TRBD1 matching over 10 bases. Germline CDR1 and CDR2: ENHRY and SYGVKD. The CDR3 totals 14 residues. V shed 9 bases, J shed 0 bases, and the junction held 4 bases outside the gene matches.